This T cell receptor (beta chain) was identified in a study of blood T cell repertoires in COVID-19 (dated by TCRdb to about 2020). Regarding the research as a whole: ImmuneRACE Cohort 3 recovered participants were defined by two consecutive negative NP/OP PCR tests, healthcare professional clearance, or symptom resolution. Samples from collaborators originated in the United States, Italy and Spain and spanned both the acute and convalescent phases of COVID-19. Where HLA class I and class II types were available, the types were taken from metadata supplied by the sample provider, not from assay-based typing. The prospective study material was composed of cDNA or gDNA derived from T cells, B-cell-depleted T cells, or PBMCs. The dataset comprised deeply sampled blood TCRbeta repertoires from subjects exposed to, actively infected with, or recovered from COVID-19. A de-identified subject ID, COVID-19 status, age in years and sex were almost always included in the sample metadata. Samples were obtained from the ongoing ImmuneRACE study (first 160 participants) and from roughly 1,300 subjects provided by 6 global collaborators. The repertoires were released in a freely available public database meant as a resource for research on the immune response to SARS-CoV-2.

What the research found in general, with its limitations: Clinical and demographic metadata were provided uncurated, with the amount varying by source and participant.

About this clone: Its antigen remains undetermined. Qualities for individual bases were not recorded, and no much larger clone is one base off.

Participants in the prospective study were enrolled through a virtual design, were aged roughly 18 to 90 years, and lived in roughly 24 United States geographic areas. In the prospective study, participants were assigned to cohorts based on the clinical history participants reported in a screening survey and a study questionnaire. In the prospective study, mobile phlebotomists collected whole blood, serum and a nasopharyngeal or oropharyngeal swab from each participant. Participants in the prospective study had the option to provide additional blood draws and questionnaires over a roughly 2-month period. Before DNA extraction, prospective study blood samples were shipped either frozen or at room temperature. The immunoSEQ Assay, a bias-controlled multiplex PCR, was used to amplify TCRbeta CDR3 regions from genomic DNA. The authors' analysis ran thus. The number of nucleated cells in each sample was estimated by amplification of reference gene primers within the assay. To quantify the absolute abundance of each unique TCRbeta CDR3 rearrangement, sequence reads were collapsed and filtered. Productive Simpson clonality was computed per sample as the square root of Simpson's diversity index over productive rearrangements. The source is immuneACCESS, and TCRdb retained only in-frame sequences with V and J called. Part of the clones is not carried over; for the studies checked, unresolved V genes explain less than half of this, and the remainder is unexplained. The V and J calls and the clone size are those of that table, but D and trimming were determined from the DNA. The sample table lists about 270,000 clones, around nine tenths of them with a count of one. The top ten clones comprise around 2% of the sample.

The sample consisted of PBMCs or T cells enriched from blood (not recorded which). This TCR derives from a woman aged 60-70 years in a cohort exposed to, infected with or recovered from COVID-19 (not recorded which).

The DNA sequence is as follows: TGTGCCATCAGTGATTGGGACTCATCCTACAATGAGCAGTTCTTC. Translation gives CAISDWDSSYNEQFF. The chain is encoded by TRBV10-3 joined to TRBJ2-1; TRBD2 is a weak D gene call, 6 bases matching. The CDR3 covers 15 residues, taking in both the cysteine and the phenylalanine. CDR3 DNA is the only sequence kept; it has 45 bases, read in frame from the first base. Per the germline V gene, ENHRY is the CDR1 and SYGVKD is the CDR2. Trimming costs V 3 bases and J 1 base, and their ends lie 10 bases apart.